Listed here is a single T cell receptor (beta chain). Its antigen is as yet unknown. CDR1 and CDR2 (germline): ENHRY, SYGVKD. V lost 8 bases to trimming and J lost 5 bases, with 12 bases between them. The CDR3 covers 12 residues. These data originate in a study of cytomegalovirus exposure and HLA in healthy donors. Study-wide results and caveats: Common viral pathogens seemed, in a later analysis, to connect with several of the most significant clusters.

60 Vbeta and 13 Jbeta primers were used in PCR. Source study methods: Among the unique TCR beta chains that a later analysis counted, 75 million to 85 million in all, roughly 11 million were shared. Measured with immunoSEQ multiplex PCR; TCRdb has only the in-frame clones, and not every one. The DNA was the basis for D and trimming; V, J and clone size are from that table. The data hold 130,000 or so clones, with 60% to 85% observed a single time. Donors showed nominal health when sampled, although they likely had unrecorded immune exposures. This receptor was obtained from a man aged 25-45 years in good health and CMV-seronegative. This rearrangement joins TRBV10-3 to TRBJ1-2, with D tentatively TRBD1 (6 bases). The sample was PBMCs. The DNA of the CDR3 is TGTGCCATCGCACCAGGGGATTATGGCTACACCTTC. Encoded protein: CAIAPGDYGYTF.